Listed below are T cell receptor beta chains from one sample, sequenced in a study of T cell responses to AZD1222 COVID-19 vaccine. Sequencing used immunoSEQ multiplex PCR; TCRdb keeps in-frame clones, though not all of them. This sample yields approximately 60,000 clones, of which approximately 86% are seen a single time; 6.9% belongs to the top ten. Sample: peripheral blood, taken 28 days after the second AZD1222 dose. The receptors stem from an adult who received the AZD1222 COVID-19 vaccine. The CDR3 runs from the conserved cysteine through the conserved F or W. D genes are given only for firm matches. Only part of the rows carry a size: once, few, many, or a class if the clone is expanded.

V gene,clone size,J gene,D gene,CDR3 DNA,CDR3 protein
TRBV18,.,TRBJ1-3,.,TGTGCCAGCTCACCTGCCTTGGGGTCCGGAAACACCATATATTTT,CASSPALGSGNTIYF
TRBV6-1,.,TRBJ2-5,TRBD2,TGTGCCAGCAGTGATCCGGGGGGCCAAGAGACCCAGTACTTC,CASSDPGGQETQYF
TRBV7-2,.,TRBJ2-1,.,TGTGCCAGCACCAAATCTCCGGCGGCCGGAGCCTACAATGAGCAGTTCTTC,CASTKSPAAGAYNEQFF
TRBV4-1,.,TRBJ2-2,.,TGCGCCAGCAGCCAAGGTGGGGGCGGTACTTTCGACACCGGGGAGCTGTTTTTT,CASSQGGGGTFDTGELFF
TRBV5-1,.,TRBJ1-5,.,TGCGCCAGCAGCTTGGGACCCTCAGGGAGCAATCAGCCCCAGCATTTT,CASSLGPSGSNQPQHF
TRBV14,.,TRBJ1-3,.,TGTGCCAGCAGCAGAAACCCTTCTGGAAACACCATATATTTT,CASSRNPSGNTIYF
TRBV27,.,TRBJ1-6,TRBD1,TGTGCCAGCAGTCTCAGGGGGCGGGAATCACCCCTCCACTTT,CASSLRGRESPLHF
TRBV7-9,.,TRBJ1-1,.,TGTGCCAGCAGCTTAGGGACAAGTAACACTGAAGCTTTCTTT,CASSLGTSNTEAFF
TRBV3-1/TRBV3-2,.,TRBJ2-7,TRBD1,TGTGCCAGCAATAGACAGGGCGTATGGGAGCAGTACTTC,CASNRQGVWEQYF
TRBV23-1,.,TRBJ1-1,.,TGCGCCAGCGGATGGAACAGTGCTGAAGCTTTCTTT,CASGWNSAEAFF
TRBV19,.,TRBJ1-1,.,TGTGCCAGTAGTTCACCGGGCACGTCGGGGACTGAAGCTTTCTTT,CASSSPGTSGTEAFF
TRBV20-1,.,TRBJ1-1,.,TGCAGTGCTGAGGAAAGAGTAGAAGCTTTCTTT,CSAEERVEAFF
TRBV6-5,.,TRBJ1-2,.,TGTGCCAGCACCCGGGGGGGGACGGGCGGAGATGGCTACACCTTC,CASTRGGTGGDGYTF
TRBV7-7,.,TRBJ1-4,.,TGTGCTAGCAGCTTGCCGGGCTTCAGAAAGGAAAAACTGTTTTTT,CASSLPGFRKEKLFF
TRBV3-1/TRBV3-2,.,TRBJ1-1,.,TGTGCCAGCAGCCTACCGGGAGCTGAAGCTTTCTTT,CASSLPGAEAFF
TRBV6-5,.,TRBJ2-7,TRBD1,TGTGCCAGCAGTTACTCGTGGACAGGGGGCCTGAACGAGCAGTACTTC,CASSYSWTGGLNEQYF
TRBV11-3,.,TRBJ2-2,TRBD2,TGTGCCAGCAGCCTCGGACTAGCGGGAGGCACCGGGGAGCTGTTTTTT,CASSLGLAGGTGELFF
TRBV30,.,TRBJ2-2,.,TGTGCCTGGAGTTGGGACATCGACACCGGGGAGCTGTTTTTT,CAWSWDIDTGELFF
TRBV6-5,.,TRBJ2-2,TRBD1,TGTGCCAGCAGTTACTCAACAGGGGCAGGCACCGGGGAGCTGTTTTTT,CASSYSTGAGTGELFF
TRBV11-2,.,TRBJ2-4,.,TGTGCCAGCAGCCCAAATTTAGCCAAAAACATTCAGTACTTC,CASSPNLAKNIQYF
TRBV6-5,few,TRBJ1-2,.,TGTGCCACTCGCGGACAGCTAACCTATGGCTACACCTTC,CATRGQLTYGYTF
TRBV2,.,TRBJ2-6,.,TGTGCCAGCAAGATAGAAGCTGGGGCCAACGTCCTGACTTTC,CASKIEAGANVLTF
TRBV18,.,TRBJ1-2,.,TGTGCCAGCTCACCAAACAACGGGATTCCCTTTGGCTACACCTTC,CASSPNNGIPFGYTF
TRBV27,.,TRBJ1-1,TRBD1,TGTGCCAGCAGTTCAAAGGGGGCTAGGACTGAAGCTTTCTTT,CASSSKGARTEAFF
TRBV5-4,.,TRBJ2-7,.,TGTGCCAGCAGCGCGGGCGGGTACGAGCAGTACTTC,CASSAGGYEQYF
TRBV29-1,.,TRBJ2-7,TRBD1,TGCAGCGTTGGCCAGGGGGACGAGCAGTACTTC,CSVGQGDEQYF
TRBV28,.,TRBJ1-2,TRBD1,TGTGCCAGCATCTCGGGACAGCTAGGCCGGGGCTACACCTTC,CASISGQLGRGYTF
TRBV7-8,.,TRBJ2-7,TRBD2,TGTGCCAGCAGCCCGACTAGCGGAGGCTCCTACGAGCAGTACTTC,CASSPTSGGSYEQYF
TRBV5-5,few,TRBJ1-2,.,TGTGCCAGCAGCCCCGATACGGGGACCTACTTC,CASSPDTGTYF
TRBV28,.,TRBJ2-2,.,TGTGCCAGCAGTTTGGCTTGGCCCGGGGAGCTGTTTTTT,CASSLAWPGELFF
TRBV7-2,.,TRBJ2-1,TRBD2,TGTGCCAGCAGCGAACTAGCGGGGGGAGGTTCCTACAATGAGCAGTTCTTC,CASSELAGGGSYNEQFF
TRBV12-3/TRBV12-4,.,TRBJ2-5,TRBD1,TGTGCCAGCAGTCGGACAGGGGCGGAGACCCAGTACTTC,CASSRTGAETQYF
TRBV5-6,.,TRBJ1-3,.,TGTGCCAGCAGCGGGTCCGGGGGAGCTGGAAACACCATATATTTT,CASSGSGGAGNTIYF
TRBV7-8,.,TRBJ1-1,.,TGTGCCAGCAGCCGTTCGGTCGTCATGAACACTGAAGCTTTCTTT,CASSRSVVMNTEAFF
TRBV19,medium-sized,TRBJ2-7,TRBD1,TGTGCCACTTCGACAGGGAGCTCCTACGAGCAGTACTTC,CATSTGSSYEQYF
TRBV18,.,TRBJ2-7,TRBD1,TGTGCCAGCTCACTGGGACAGGGGGCTTACGAGCAGTACTTC,CASSLGQGAYEQYF
TRBV6-5,.,TRBJ2-1,.,TGTGCCAGCAGACCCGACAGGTACAATGAGCAGTTCTTC,CASRPDRYNEQFF
TRBV14,.,TRBJ2-7,.,TGTGCCAGCAGCCAAAGGCTTCAGGGCGAGCAGTACTTC,CASSQRLQGEQYF
TRBV12-3/TRBV12-4,.,TRBJ1-1,.,TGTGCCAGCAGGGGTGGTCTCTCTGAAGCTTTCTTT,CASRGGLSEAFF
TRBV28,.,TRBJ1-2,TRBD1,TGTGCCAGCAGCCAGAGGACAGGGGGTGGCTACACCTTC,CASSQRTGGGYTF
TRBV5-6,.,TRBJ1-3,.,TGTGCCAGCAGCTTGGACAGTTCTGGAAACACCATATATTTT,CASSLDSSGNTIYF
TRBV5-5,.,TRBJ1-5,.,TGTGCCAGCAGCTCATCTCCTCAAGGCAATCAGCCCCAGCATTTT,CASSSSPQGNQPQHF
TRBV6-5,once,TRBJ2-7,.,TGTGCCAGCAGTCTACGACGGGGCGGACCCTACGAGCAGTACTTC,CASSLRRGGPYEQYF
TRBV7-9,.,TRBJ1-1,.,TGTGCCAGCAGCTCCAGGGAGTTCACTGAAGCTTTCTTT,CASSSREFTEAFF
TRBV28,.,TRBJ2-4,TRBD2,TGTGCCAGCAGAGAAAGCCCCGCGGGAGTGCGAAAGGAGGTATCCAAAAACATTCAGTACTTC,CASRESPAGVRKEVSKNIQYF
TRBV5-1,.,TRBJ1-6,.,TGCGCCAGCAGCCTAGGGACACCAAACTCCTATAATTCACCCCTCCACTTT,CASSLGTPNSYNSPLHF
TRBV5-1,once,TRBJ2-7,.,TGCGCCAGCAGCCCGATCGGTCTTACGTACGAGCAGTACTTC,CASSPIGLTYEQYF
TRBV6-5,.,TRBJ2-7,TRBD1,TGTGCCAGCACCTCCCGGAAGGGGGCTTTACAGCAGTACTTC,CASTSRKGALQQYF
TRBV15,.,TRBJ1-5,.,TGTGCCACCAACTCCGGGATGTCGAGGAGCAATCAGCCCCAGCATTTT,CATNSGMSRSNQPQHF
TRBV28,.,TRBJ2-7,.,TGTGCCACGGGTGGGGATGGCACATACGAGCAGTACTTC,CATGGDGTYEQYF
TRBV5-6,.,TRBJ1-5,.,TGTGCCAGCAGCTTGGGACAGTTCAATCAGCCCCAGCATTTT,CASSLGQFNQPQHF
TRBV18,.,TRBJ2-7,.,TGTGCCAGCTCACCACCTTCGACCTACGAGCAGTACTTC,CASSPPSTYEQYF
TRBV19,few,TRBJ1-5,TRBD1,TGTGCCAGTAGTATCCGACAGGGCGGGCAGCCCCAGCATTTT,CASSIRQGGQPQHF
TRBV14,.,TRBJ1-3,.,TGTGCCAGCAGCCAAGCAGGTTCCTCTGGAAACACCATATATTTT,CASSQAGSSGNTIYF
TRBV30,few,TRBJ1-1,TRBD1,TGTGCCTGGAGTGTACTGGACAGGGGGTCTTCGGGAGCTTTCTTT,CAWSVLDRGSSGAFF
TRBV28,.,TRBJ2-7,.,TGTGCCAGCAGCCCCCAAGAGGGGAAGGGCGACAACGAGCAGTACTTC,CASSPQEGKGDNEQYF
TRBV7-9,few,TRBJ2-1,TRBD2,TGTGCCAGCACCACTCGGGGAGCGGGGAGTTACAATGAGCAGTTCTTC,CASTTRGAGSYNEQFF
TRBV6-2/TRBV6-3,.,TRBJ1-2,.,TGTGCCAGCAGCCCTGTCGGGCCTAACTATGGCTACACCTTC,CASSPVGPNYGYTF
TRBV6-5,.,TRBJ1-2,.,TGTGCCAGCAGCGCCACAGGAGGGACCGACTATGGCTACACCTTC,CASSATGGTDYGYTF